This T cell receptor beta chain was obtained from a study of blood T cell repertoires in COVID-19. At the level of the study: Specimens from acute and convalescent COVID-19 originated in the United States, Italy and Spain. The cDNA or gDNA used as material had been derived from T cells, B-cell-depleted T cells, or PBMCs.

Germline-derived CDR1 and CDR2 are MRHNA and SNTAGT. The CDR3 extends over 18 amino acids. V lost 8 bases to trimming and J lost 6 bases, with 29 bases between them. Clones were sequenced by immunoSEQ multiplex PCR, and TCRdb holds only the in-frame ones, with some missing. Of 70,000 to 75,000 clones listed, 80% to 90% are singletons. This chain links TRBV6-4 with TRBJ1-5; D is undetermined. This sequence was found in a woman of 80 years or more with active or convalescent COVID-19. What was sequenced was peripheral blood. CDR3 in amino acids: CASHASPVKTMCFQPQHF. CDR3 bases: TGTGCCAGCCATGCTTCCCCCGTCAAGACTATGTGTTTTCAGCCCCAGCATTTT.